Described below is a single T cell receptor (beta chain) sequence and its context. Profiling relied on immunoSEQ multiplex PCR, and the TCRdb table lists in-frame clones only, not all of them. This table has 300,000 to 400,000 clones, approximately 86% appearing once. The data were obtained in a study of blood T cell repertoires in COVID-19. As for the study in general: The United States, Italy and Spain provided the acute and convalescent COVID-19 samples.

Recruited during active infection, patients (from Seattle) were subsequently followed longitudinally. This TCR was recovered from a woman aged 60-70 years with COVID-19, enrolled during active disease. The specimen was peripheral blood.

The CDR3 DNA reads as TGTGCCAGCAGCTTAACCGGGACAGGGTCCTACGAGCAGTACTTC. It specifies CASSLTGTGSYEQYF. V is TRBV11-2 and J is TRBJ2-7; 9 positions agree with TRBD1. The CDR3 runs 15 residues. Germline V gene sequence: CDR1 SGHAT, CDR2 FQNNGV. With V trimmed by 2 bases and J by 1 base, 3 bases remained unmatched.